Sequencing of this T cell receptor (beta chain) was carried out in a study of shared clonotypes between healthy human individuals (dated by TCRdb to the early 2020s). Study-level background: The cohort included three men and a couple of women between 18 and 49 years of age. Libraries were prepared and TCR repertoires were sequenced by different laboratories using diverse techniques, in order to increase sequencing depth and limit assay-specific biases. Blood TCR repertoires of roughly five healthy adults were deeply sequenced to estimate repertoire size and the extent of clonotype sharing between individuals. For each donor, CD4 naive and CD4 memory were each given three plates, CD8 naive was given two plates, and CD8 memory was given one plate. Each donor's leukapheresis produced roughly between about 0.9 and 9.5 billion PBMCs.

Healthy HIV-negative adults with no recently reported acute infections or vaccinations were included as donors. Every donor was a Caucasian adult residing in Nashville, Tennessee, USA. CD4+ T cells were enriched through magnetic negative selection, after which naive cells were positively selected on CD45RA and the remaining negative fraction served as the memory subset. After blood collection by leukapheresis, PBMCs were isolated using Ficoll-Histopaque density gradient centrifugation and then cryopreserved in the vapor phase of liquid nitrogen. Analytical flow cytometry was used to check the purity and quantity of every magnetically sorted T cell population. From each sorted fraction, genomic DNA was isolated and quantified by UV absorbance on a Nanodrop 2000c. CDR3 length: 12 amino acids, cysteine to phenylalanine. CDR3 DNA only is kept here, 36 bases in frame from base 1. CDR1 and CDR2 were assigned from the germline V gene as SQVTM and ANQGSEA. V lost 4 bases and J lost 3 bases; the stretch between them is 9 bases long.

Concerning this clone: Its antigen is currently not known. Per-base quality was not reported, and no clone a single base away is much larger than it.

Results and caveats for the whole study, not just this receptor: Pairwise subsampling indicated that sequencing depth was expected to affect the degree of clonotype sharing among donors. Sampling was restricted to blood, and TCR repertoires in tissues likely differ from the TCR repertoires found in blood. When several donors were compared, the shared fraction of clonotypes was around 5.1% for naive CD4, over 3% for naive CD8, roughly 2.5% for memory CD4, and roughly 0.43% for memory CD8. Rarefaction of sorted-subset datasets indicated incomplete sequencing despite the large sequencing depth. Because the study included a small number of donors, the genetic and exposure-history diversity represented was limited. Naive subsets generally had larger estimated clonotype richness than memory subsets did. Compared with non-shared clonotypes, clonotypes shared by all four sorted-subset donors had higher generation probabilities.

Using the deep immunoSEQ assay, TCR CDR3 regions were amplified from genomic DNA by multiplex PCR. For each cell subset, the extracted genomic DNA was distributed evenly across all wells of several immunoSEQ 96-well plates, and each plate served as one replicate. Each replicate PCR for sorted subsets received 200 ng genomic DNA, equal to 28,000 or so T cell genomes. The purified libraries were quantified using a Qubit 3.0 fluorometer, sized with a Bioanalyzer 2100, and then quantified again using the KAPA Library Quantification kit. A separate single-read 150-cycle Illumina NextSeq 550 flow cell was used to sequence each immunoSEQ 96-well plate. The published analysis was carried out like this. Because the immunoSEQ output included only junctional sequences and no quality scores, the filtering could not be the same as the filtering used for full-length reads. Sequences were annotated with PyIR, a Python wrapper for IgBLAST v1.9, using IMGT germline references to assign V/J genes and CDR3. Reads were filtered out if the reads had weak V/J assignments (E-value above 1e-6), no CDR3, stop codons, out-of-frame junctions, or ambiguous translated residues. A V3J clonotype was defined by an identical inferred V gene, J gene, and CDR3 amino acid sequence. The percentage overlap between two repertoires was calculated by dividing the number of shared unique clonotypes by the size of the smaller repertoire. Repertoire richness was assessed with RTK rarefaction, the Chao1 estimator, and Recon v2.1 estimates of unobserved clonotypes. Generation probabilities for all TCRbeta clonotypes obtained by the gDNA method from several donors were computed using OLGA. Imported from immuneACCESS, the table was reduced by TCRdb to in-frame sequences with V and J called. These copies leave out some clones; in studies compared against another copy, an unresolved V gene accounts for under half, and the cause of the remainder is not known. From that table come the V and J calls and clone size; the DNA was used to work out D and trimming. The sample profile shows some 500,000 clones; roughly 95% of them were found once. The top ten clones comprise 0.05% to 0.07% of the sample.

The clonotype was recovered from a woman aged 25 to 39 in good health. Sequencing used naive CD4+ T cells sorted from blood. What this sample's cell subset or site label stands for: CD45RA+ positively selected. In this chain, TRBV29-1 is recombined with TRBJ2-5; a confident D gene designation cannot be given. The CDR3 region reads CSVARKKETQYF. The sequenced DNA: TGCAGCGTTGCCAGGAAAAAAGAGACCCAGTACTTC.